Included here is one T cell receptor (beta chain) sequence, with context. Its antigen remains undetermined. No base qualities exist here, and no much larger clone lies one base off it. Each collaborating institution followed its own protocols to collect whole blood in K2EDTA tubes. For TCRbeta analysis, collaborators shipped samples in one of three forms: frozen whole blood, isolated PBMCs, or DNA extracted from either of those sample types. These data come from a study of blood T cell repertoires in COVID-19 (TCRdb year 2020). Context from the whole study: The collaborator samples originated in the United States, Italy and Spain and spanned the acute and convalescent phases of COVID-19. The material from the prospective study consisted of cDNA or gDNA derived from T cells, B-cell-depleted T cells, or PBMCs. The dataset comprised deeply sampled blood TCRbeta repertoires from subjects exposed to, actively infected with, or recovered from COVID-19. The repertoires were made available in a free public database intended to serve as a resource for research on the immune response to SARS-CoV-2. Samples were obtained from the ongoing ImmuneRACE study (first 160 participants) and from about 1,300 subjects provided by 6 global collaborators. Nearly every sample came with metadata listing a de-identified subject ID, COVID-19 status, age in years and sex. HLA class I and class II types, where available, came from metadata supplied by the sample provider rather than from assay-based typing.

TCRbeta CDR3 regions were amplified from genomic DNA using the immunoSEQ Assay, a bias-controlled multiplex PCR. In the paper's pipeline: The number of nucleated cells in each sample was estimated from the amplification of reference gene primers within the assay. Sequence reads were collapsed and filtered to measure the absolute abundance of every unique TCRbeta CDR3 rearrangement. Productive Simpson clonality was computed per sample as the square root of Simpson's diversity index over productive rearrangements. In its TCRdb copy, this immuneACCESS table keeps in-frame sequences only and misses some clones. Where compared with another copy, unresolved V genes explain less than half of these, and the others have no known cause. V and J calls and clone size come straight from that table; D and trimming were deduced from the DNA. This sample is represented by hundreds of thousands of clones; 86% of them were singletons. Clones ranked in the top ten supply approximately 1.4% of the sample.

There are 16 amino acids in the CDR3, from cysteine to phenylalanine inclusive. Only the CDR3 portion is preserved as DNA: 48 bases, with reading frame beginning at the first base. V is clipped by 0 bases and J by 0 bases, and the sequence between their germline boundaries is 10 bases long. Sequences SGHRS (CDR1) and YFSETQ (CDR2) are obtained from the germline V gene. General findings and caveats noted by the study authors: Clinical and demographic metadata were provided uncurated, with the amount varying by source and participant.

The V and J genes are TRBV5-1 and TRBJ2-1, with TRBD2 as a weak D call on 6 bases. The source of this sequence is a woman under 40 with active or convalescent COVID-19. The sample comprised peripheral blood. The CDR3 protein: CASSLATSNSYNEQFF. The DNA sequence reads TGCGCCAGCAGCTTGGCGACTAGTAACTCCTACAATGAGCAGTTCTTC.